This TCR beta chain was sequenced for a study of blood T cell repertoires in COVID-19. About the research overall: The samples span acute and convalescent COVID-19 from the United States, Italy and Spain. T cells, B-cell-depleted T cells, or PBMCs provided the cDNA or gDNA that served as material.

V was trimmed by 8 bases and J by 3 bases, leaving 20 bases between them. CDR3 size: 15 residues. Per the study methods: Nucleated cell counts were estimated from reference gene primer amplification. Data came from immunoSEQ multiplex PCR; TCRdb stores just in-frame clones and leaves some out. That table is the source of V, J and clone size, and D and trimming were worked out from the DNA. In the table there are more than 40,000 clones, about four fifths of which are singletons. The V gene is TRBV23-1, the J gene TRBJ2-7; D is possibly TRBD1 (5 bases). TRBV23-1 is recorded as an ORF, its role being uncertain. The origin of this receptor is a man in his fifties with active COVID-19. The sequencing input was peripheral blood. CDR3 in amino acids: CASPHGHKGNYEQYF. In nucleotides, the CDR3 is TGCGCCAGCCCTCATGGGCACAAGGGGAACTACGAGCAGTACTTC.